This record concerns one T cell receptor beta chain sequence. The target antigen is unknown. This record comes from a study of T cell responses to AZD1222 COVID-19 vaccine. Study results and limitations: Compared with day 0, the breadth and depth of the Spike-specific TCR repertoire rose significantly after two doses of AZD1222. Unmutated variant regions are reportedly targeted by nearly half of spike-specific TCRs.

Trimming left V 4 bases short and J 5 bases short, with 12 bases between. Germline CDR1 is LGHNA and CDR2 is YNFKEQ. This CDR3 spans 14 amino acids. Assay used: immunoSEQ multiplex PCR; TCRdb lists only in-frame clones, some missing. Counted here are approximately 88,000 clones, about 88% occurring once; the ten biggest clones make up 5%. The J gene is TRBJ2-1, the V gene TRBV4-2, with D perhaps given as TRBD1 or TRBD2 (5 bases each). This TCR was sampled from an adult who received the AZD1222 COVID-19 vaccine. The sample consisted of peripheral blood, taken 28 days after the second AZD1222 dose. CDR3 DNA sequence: TGTGCCAGCAGCCCCTCCGGGACGAACAATGAGCAGTTCTTC. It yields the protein CASSPSGTNNEQFF.